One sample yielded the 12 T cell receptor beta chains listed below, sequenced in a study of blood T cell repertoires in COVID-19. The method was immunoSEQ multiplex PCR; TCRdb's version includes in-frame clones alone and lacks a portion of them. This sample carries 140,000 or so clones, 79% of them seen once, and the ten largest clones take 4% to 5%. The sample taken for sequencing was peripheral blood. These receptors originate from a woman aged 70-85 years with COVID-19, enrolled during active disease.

The CDR3 loop reads CAISETFPLMGTGNEKLFF. In DNA, the CDR3 is TGTGCCATCAGTGAGACCTTTCCCCTAATGGGGACTGGCAATGAAAAACTGTTTTTT. This sequence joins TRBV10-3 and TRBJ1-4, with a tentative D call TRBD1 (5 bases). This CDR3 contains 19 residues. V was clipped by 2 bases and J by 5 bases, with 24 bases between them. The germline gives CDR1 ENHRY, CDR2 SYGVKD.

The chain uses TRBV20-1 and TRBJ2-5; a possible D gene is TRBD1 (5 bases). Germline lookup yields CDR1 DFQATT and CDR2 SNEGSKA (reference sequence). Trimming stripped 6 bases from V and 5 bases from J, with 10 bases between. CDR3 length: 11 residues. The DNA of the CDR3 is TGCAGTGCCCAGACAGAGGAGACCCAGTACTTC. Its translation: CSAQTEETQYF.

The CDR3 nucleotides are TGCGCCAGCAGCAGACAGGGTCCCGGCGAAATTTCGACAGATACGCAGTATTTT. As protein: CASSRQGPGEISTDTQYF. The V and J genes are TRBV5-1 and TRBJ2-3, with TRBD1 matching over 7 bases. The CDR3 runs to 18 residues. CDR1 SGHRS and CDR2 YFSETQ come from the germline V gene. Unmatched junction bases numbered 17, after V lost 4 bases and J lost 3 bases.

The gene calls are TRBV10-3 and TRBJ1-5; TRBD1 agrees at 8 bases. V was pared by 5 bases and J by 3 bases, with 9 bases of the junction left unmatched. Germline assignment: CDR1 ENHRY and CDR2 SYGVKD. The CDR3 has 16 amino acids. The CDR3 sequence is CAISSSRGLNNQPQHF. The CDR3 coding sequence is TGTGCCATCAGTTCCAGCAGGGGGCTGAACAATCAGCCCCAGCATTTT.

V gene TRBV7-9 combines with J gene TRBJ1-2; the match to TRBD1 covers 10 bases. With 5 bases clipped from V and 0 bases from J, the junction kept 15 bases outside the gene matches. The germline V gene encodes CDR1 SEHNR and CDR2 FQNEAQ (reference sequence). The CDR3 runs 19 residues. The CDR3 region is CASSKLKTGGGASNYGYTF. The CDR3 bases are TGTGCCAGCAGCAAATTAAAGACAGGGGGCGGTGCGTCTAACTATGGCTACACCTTC.

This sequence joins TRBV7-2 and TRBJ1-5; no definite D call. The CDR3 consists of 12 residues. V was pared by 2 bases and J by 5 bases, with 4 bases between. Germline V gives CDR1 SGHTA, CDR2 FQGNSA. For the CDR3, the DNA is TGTGCCAGCAGCTTATATGATCAGCCCCAGCATTTT. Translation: CASSLYDQPQHF.

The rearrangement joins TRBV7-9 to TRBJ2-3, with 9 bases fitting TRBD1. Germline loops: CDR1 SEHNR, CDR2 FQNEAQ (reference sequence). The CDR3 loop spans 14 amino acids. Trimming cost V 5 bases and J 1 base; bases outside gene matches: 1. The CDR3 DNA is TGTGCCAGCAGCCGGGACAGGGGCACAGATACGCAGTATTTT. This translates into CASSRDRGTDTQYF.

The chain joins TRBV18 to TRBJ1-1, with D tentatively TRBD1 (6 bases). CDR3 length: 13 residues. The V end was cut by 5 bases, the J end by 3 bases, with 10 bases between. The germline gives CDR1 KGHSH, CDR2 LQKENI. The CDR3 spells CASSTDRYTEAFF. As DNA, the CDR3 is TGTGCCAGCTCAACTGACAGGTACACTGAAGCTTTCTTT. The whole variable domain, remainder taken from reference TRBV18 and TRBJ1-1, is NAGVMQNPRHLVRRRGQEARLRCSPMKGHSHVYWYRQLPEEGLKFMVYLQKENIIDESGMPKERFSAEFPKEGPSILRIQQVVRGDSAAYFCASSTDRYTEAFFGQGTRLTVV.

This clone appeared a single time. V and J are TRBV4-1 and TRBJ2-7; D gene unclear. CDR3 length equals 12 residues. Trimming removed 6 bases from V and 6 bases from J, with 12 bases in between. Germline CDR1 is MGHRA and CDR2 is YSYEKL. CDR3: CASSLSPSEQYF. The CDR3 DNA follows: TGCGCCAGCAGTCTTAGTCCATCCGAGCAGTACTTC.

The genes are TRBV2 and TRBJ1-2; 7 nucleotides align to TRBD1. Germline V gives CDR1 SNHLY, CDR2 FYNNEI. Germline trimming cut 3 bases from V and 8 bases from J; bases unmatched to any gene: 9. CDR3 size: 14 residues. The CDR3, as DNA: TGTGCCAGCAGTGAGGTCGCAGGGGGTTCCGGCTACACCTTC. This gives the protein CASSEVAGGSGYTF. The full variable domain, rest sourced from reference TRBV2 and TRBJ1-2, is EPEVTQTPSHQVTQMGQEVILRCVPISNHLYFYWYRQILGQKVEFLVSFYNNEISEKSEIFDDQFSVERPDGSNFTLKIRSTKLEDSAMYFCASSEVAGGSGYTFGSGTRLTVV.

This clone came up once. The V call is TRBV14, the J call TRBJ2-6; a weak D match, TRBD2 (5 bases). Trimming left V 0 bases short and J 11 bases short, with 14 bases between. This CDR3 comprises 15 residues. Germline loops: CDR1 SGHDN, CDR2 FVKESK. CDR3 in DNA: TGTGCCAGCAGCCAAGATCGAGGCGGGTATGACGTCCTGACTTTC. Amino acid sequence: CASSQDRGGYDVLTF.

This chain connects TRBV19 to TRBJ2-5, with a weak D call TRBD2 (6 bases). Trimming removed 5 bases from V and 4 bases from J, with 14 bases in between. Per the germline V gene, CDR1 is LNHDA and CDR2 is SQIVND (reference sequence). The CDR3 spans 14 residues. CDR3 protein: CASSVPGLVETQYF. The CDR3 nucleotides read TGTGCCAGTAGTGTCCCGGGACTGGTAGAGACCCAGTACTTC.